Listed below are T cell receptor beta chains from one sample, sequenced in a study of low-dose radiotherapy and immunotherapy resistance in tumors. One entry per CDR3 protein, called by TCRdb with MiXCR from the reads. The repertoire includes roughly 76,000 distinct CDR3 sequences, approximately 17% of them detected once, and 4.5% to 7.5% sits in the top ten. Sequencing was performed on PBMCs, taken before treatment. The source of these receptors is a male donor with prostate cancer. Each CDR3 is given with its conserved first and last residue. The order of the fields is V gene, J gene, D gene, clone size, CDR3 DNA, CDR3 protein. A D gene is named only where the DNA matches it firmly. A clone size is listed for some rows: how often the clone was seen (once, few, many), or a class if it is expanded.

>TRBV23-1|TRBJ2-4|-|many
TGCGCCAGCCCCGGGCGCAGTTCGAAAAACATTCAGTACTTC
CASPGRSSKNIQYF
>TRBV20-1|TRBJ2-7|-|-
TGCAGTGCCTCGGGGGACACCGTAAATTCCCGCTCCTACGAGCAGTACTTC
CSASGDTVNSRSYEQYF
>TRBV5-6|TRBJ2-1|-|medium-sized
TGTGCCAGCAGCTTCGCCGGGACAAACAATGAGCAGTTCTTC
CASSFAGTNNEQFF
>TRBV18|TRBJ1-5|-|many
TGTGCCAGCTCACCAAGCGTCGGTTATCAGCCCCAGCATTTT
CASSPSVGYQPQHF
>TRBV29-1|TRBJ2-2|-|many
TGCAGCGTTGCAGACTTACTAGCCGGCGGGGAGCTGTTTTTT
CSVADLLAGGELFF
>TRBV6-1|TRBJ1-5|-|-
TGTGCCAGCATAGATCAGACGCGATATAGCAATCAGCCCCAGCATTTT
CASIDQTRYSNQPQHF
>TRBV7-8|TRBJ2-1|-|many
TGTGCCAGCAGCTCAGAGTCGCAGGATGAGCAGTTCTTC
CASSSESQDEQFF
>TRBV4-3|TRBJ2-6|-|few
TGCGCCAGCAGCCAAGATCCTCGGGGATCGGGGGCCAACGTCCTGACTTTC
CASSQDPRGSGANVLTF
>TRBV2|TRBJ2-5|TRBD2|once
TGTGCCAGCAGTGCCAGCGGGGGGGCGGAGACCCAGTACTTC
CASSASGGAETQYF
>TRBV20-1|TRBJ2-3|TRBD2|many
TGCAGTGCTAGACGGGGGACTAGCAACCCAGGGGATACGCAGTATTTT
CSARRGTSNPGDTQYF
>TRBV9|TRBJ2-5|-|many
TGTGCCAGCAGCCTCACGCCGGGACGGGGGGAGACCCAGTACTTC
CASSLTPGRGETQYF
>TRBV18|TRBJ1-5|TRBD1|-
TGTGCCAGCTCACCAAAGGGACAGGGTAGCAATCAGCCCCAGCATTTT
CASSPKGQGSNQPQHF
>TRBV15|TRBJ2-1|TRBD2|many
TGTGCCACCAGCAGCAACCGGGGCGTAGCGGGAGGGCCGGGGAATGAGCAGTTCTTC
CATSSNRGVAGGPGNEQFF
>TRBV6-8|TRBJ2-3|-|-
TGTGCCACTTCGTCTTATAAAGTTGGGGGCACAGATACGCAGTATTTT
CATSSYKVGGTDTQYF
>TRBV7-2|TRBJ1-4|-|many
TGTGCCAGCAGCTTATTACAGGGAACTAATGAAAAACTGTTTTTT
CASSLLQGTNEKLFF
>TRBV12-3/TRBV12-4|TRBJ1-1|-|many
TGTGCCAGCAAAGAGGTTCGCCTAAACACTGAAGCTTTCTTT
CASKEVRLNTEAFF
>TRBV19|TRBJ2-2|TRBD1|many
TGTGCCACTGGACAGGGGGCGATCACCGGGGAGCTGTTTTTT
CATGQGAITGELFF
>TRBV6-5|TRBJ2-2|-|many
TGTGCCAGCAGTTACGCCGGCGGGGCTACCGGGGAGCTGTTTTTT
CASSYAGGATGELFF
>TRBV12-3/TRBV12-4|TRBJ2-3|-|many
TGTGCCAGCAGTTTAACATCGGCAGGCCTCACAGATACGCAGTATTTT
CASSLTSAGLTDTQYF
>TRBV20-1|TRBJ2-1|-|many
TGCAGTGCTAGAGATTTCGGAGGGGTTTCGAGTCAGTTCTTC
CSARDFGGVSSQFF
>TRBV3-1|TRBJ2-5|-|many
TGTGCCAGCAGTAGCTTCCAGGGGGAGACCCAGTACTTC
CASSSFQGETQYF
>TRBV5-1|TRBJ2-7|TRBD1|many
TGCGCCAGCACCGAGGGGGCCATCAACGAGCAGTACTTC
CASTEGAINEQYF
>TRBV29-1|TRBJ1-1|-|-
TGCAGCGTTGAAAACGCAGCATGGGGCACTGAAGCTTTCTTT
CSVENAAWGTEAFF
>TRBV28|TRBJ2-5|-|-
TGTGCCAGCAGGAGATCGACAGAAATATACCAAGAGACCCAGTACTTC
CASRRSTEIYQETQYF
>TRBV6-2/TRBV6-3|TRBJ1-1|-|many
TGTGCCAGCAGCTATGGGCCAGCGCTTGAAGCTTTCTTT
CASSYGPALEAFF
>TRBV20-1|TRBJ1-6|-|-
TGCAGTGCTAGCCCCCAGGGCCCCCTTAATTCACCCCTCCACTTT
CSASPQGPLNSPLHF
>TRBV7-6|TRBJ2-5|TRBD2|many
TGTGCCAGCAGCTTAGATAGCGGGCAGCAAGAGACCCAGTACTTC
CASSLDSGQQETQYF
>TRBV20-1|TRBJ2-1|-|few
TGCAGTGCTCGACGAGAAGAGGCTGAGCAGTTCTTC
CSARREEAEQFF
>TRBV10-3|TRBJ1-1|TRBD1|many
TGTGCCATCAGTGAAGGACAGGGTCGGACTGAAGCTTTCTTT
CAISEGQGRTEAFF
>TRBV15|TRBJ2-3|TRBD1|many
TGTGCCACCAGCAGACGAAAGACAGGGCGGGCCTTCGGGGCGCAGTATTTT
CATSRRKTGRAFGAQYF
>TRBV2|TRBJ2-5|TRBD2|-
TGTGCCAGCAGTGCCTTCACTAGCGGGGGCGAGACCCAGTACTTC
CASSAFTSGGETQYF
>TRBV4-2|TRBJ1-5|TRBD1|many
TGTGCCAGCAGCAAAGGGGGCCTCGATCAGCCCCAGCATTTT
CASSKGGLDQPQHF